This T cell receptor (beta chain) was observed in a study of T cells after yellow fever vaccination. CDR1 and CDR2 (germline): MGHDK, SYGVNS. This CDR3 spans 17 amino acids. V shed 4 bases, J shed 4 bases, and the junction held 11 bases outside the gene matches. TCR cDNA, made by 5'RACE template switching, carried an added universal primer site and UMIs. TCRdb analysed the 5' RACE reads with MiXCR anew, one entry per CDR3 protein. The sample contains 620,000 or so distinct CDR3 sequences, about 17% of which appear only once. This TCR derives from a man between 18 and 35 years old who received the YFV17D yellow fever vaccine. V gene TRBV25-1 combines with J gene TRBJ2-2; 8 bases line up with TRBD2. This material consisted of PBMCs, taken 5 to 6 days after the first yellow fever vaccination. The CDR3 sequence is CASSGPLSAGGTGELFF. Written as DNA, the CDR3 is TGTGCCAGCAGTGGCCCCTTGTCGGCGGGGGGCACCGGGGAGCTGTTTTTT.